A selection of T cell receptor beta chains follows, all from one sample in a study of T cell responses to AZD1222 COVID-19 vaccine. Assay used: immunoSEQ multiplex PCR; TCRdb lists only in-frame clones, some missing. The sample shows more than 11,000 clones, approximately 80% of them seen only once. This specimen was peripheral blood, taken 28 days after the second AZD1222 dose. These receptors all stem from an adult who received the AZD1222 COVID-19 vaccine. Both conserved end residues are part of each CDR3. A D gene is named only where the DNA matches it firmly. Some rows mark clone size as missing; the rest say once, few, many or name a class of expanded clone.

j_call d_call v_call clone_size cdr3_length cdr3_aa cdr3_nt
TRBJ2-5 . TRBV18 . 14 CASSPQNHQETQYF TGTGCCAGCTCACCACAAAACCACCAAGAGACCCAGTACTTC
TRBJ2-1 TRBD2 TRBV19 . 16 CASRASGRFLNNEQFF TGTGCCAGTAGGGCTAGCGGGAGGTTTCTGAACAATGAGCAGTTCTTC
TRBJ1-5 . TRBV2 . 13 CASGVEYNQPQHF TGTGCCAGCGGGGTCGAGTACAATCAGCCCCAGCATTTT
TRBJ1-1 TRBD1 TRBV4-2 . 12 CASSHEGQGPFF TGTGCCAGCAGCCACGAGGGACAGGGGCCTTTCTTT
TRBJ1-1 . TRBV7-3 . 12 CASSFGNTEAFF TGTGCCAGCAGCTTCGGGAACACTGAAGCTTTCTTT
TRBJ1-1 . TRBV11-1 . 15 CASSQGDRGDPEAFF TGTGCCAGCAGCCAAGGGGACCGTGGGGACCCTGAAGCTTTCTTT
TRBJ2-7 . TRBV2 . 13 CASSPLNDYEQYF TGTGCCAGCAGCCCTCTTAATGATTACGAGCAGTACTTC
TRBJ2-3 TRBD2 TRBV10-3 . 16 CAITPSGRGFTDTQYF TGTGCCATCACGCCTAGCGGGAGGGGATTTACAGATACGCAGTATTTT
TRBJ1-5 . TRBV6-5 few 14 CASSTTHYNQPQHF TGTGCCAGCAGTACAACACATTACAATCAGCCCCAGCATTTT
TRBJ1-5 . TRBV19 . 11 CASRHPQPQHF TGTGCCAGTAGGCACCCTCAGCCCCAGCATTTT
TRBJ1-4 TRBD1 TRBV12-3/TRBV12-4 . 13 CASVGQAGEKLFF TGTGCCAGCGTGGGACAGGCCGGGGAAAAACTGTTTTTT
TRBJ1-2 TRBD1 TRBV19 . 16 CASSPLRGQGDYGYTF TGTGCCAGTAGTCCGCTGAGAGGACAGGGAGACTATGGCTACACCTTC
TRBJ2-7 . TRBV14 once 13 CASSPRSFGEQYF TGTGCCAGCAGCCCAAGATCGTTTGGAGAGCAGTACTTC
TRBJ2-2 . TRBV2 few 13 CASTRDYTGELFF TGTGCCAGCACTCGGGATTACACCGGGGAGCTGTTTTTT
TRBJ1-4 . TRBV18 once 14 CASSPDTVNEKLFF TGTGCCAGCTCACCAGACACAGTCAATGAAAAACTGTTTTTT
TRBJ1-4 TRBD1 TRBV12-3/TRBV12-4 . 13 CASSLGQREKLFF TGTGCCAGCAGTTTGGGACAGAGGGAAAAACTGTTTTTT
TRBJ2-7 TRBD2 TRBV18 . 16 CASSPTWGGSSYEQYF TGTGCCAGCTCACCGACTTGGGGGGGGTCGAGCTACGAGCAGTACTTC
TRBJ2-1 TRBD1 TRBV11-3 . 18 CASSLVLNRGRFTDEQFF TGTGCCAGCAGCTTAGTTCTTAACAGGGGTCGCTTTACGGATGAGCAGTTCTTC
TRBJ1-6 TRBD1 TRBV7-9 . 14 CASSPTGARSPLHF TGTGCCAGCAGCCCGACAGGGGCGAGGTCACCCCTCCACTTT
TRBJ1-2 . TRBV27 once 14 CASSLSVSSYGYTF TGTGCCAGCAGTTTATCTGTCAGCTCTTATGGCTACACCTTC
TRBJ1-2 . TRBV7-9 . 11 CASSSEKSYTF TGTGCCAGCAGCTCCGAGAAAAGCTACACCTTC
TRBJ2-7 . TRBV21-1 . 15 CASSMKRDTTYEQYF TGTGCCAGCAGCATGAAGCGGGATACTACCTACGAGCAGTACTTC
TRBJ1-5 TRBD1 TRBV5-1 . 15 CASSFGTGENQPQHF TGCGCCAGCAGCTTCGGGACAGGGGAAAATCAGCCCCAGCATTTT
TRBJ2-1 . TRBV9 medium-sized 15 CASSSDRSSYNEQFF TGTGCCAGCAGCAGTGATAGGAGCTCCTACAATGAGCAGTTCTTC